Listed here are 20 T cell receptor beta chains from one sample, sequenced in a study of T cell responses to AZD1222 COVID-19 vaccine. Some clones are missing from TCRdb's copy, which holds only in-frame ones; the method was immunoSEQ multiplex PCR. In the table there are 120,000 or so clones, around 92% of which are singletons. Sequencing was performed on peripheral blood, taken on day 0 of AZD1222 vaccination. Every receptor here comes from an adult in good health.

V and J are TRBV5-1 and TRBJ1-2; D unresolved. The V end was cut by 4 bases, the J end by 3 bases, with 13 bases between. Germline V lookup: CDR1 SGHRS, CDR2 YFSETQ. This CDR3 is built from 14 residues. The CDR3: CASSHTNKDYGYTF. CDR3 DNA sequence: TGCGCCAGCAGCCATACCAACAAGGACTATGGCTACACCTTC.

The rearrangement uses TRBV5-6 and TRBJ1-1, with unresolved D. This CDR3 region has 14 residues. V lost 3 bases, J lost 4 bases, and 13 bases lay in between. Looked up from germline, CDR1 is SGHDT and CDR2 is YYEEEE. CDR3 amino acids: CASSSAGFPTEAFF. CDR3 nucleotides: TGTGCCAGCAGCTCGGCTGGGTTCCCCACTGAAGCTTTCTTT.

The rearrangement uses TRBV5-1 and TRBJ1-1; possibly TRBD1 for D (6 bases). CDR1 is SGHRS and CDR2 is YFSETQ in the germline V gene. The CDR3 runs to 13 residues. CDR3 DNA sequence: TGCGCGACCAGCCGGGGGGCCGGCGCTGAAGCTTTCTTT. Translation: CATSRGAGAEAFF.

The genes are TRBV7-2 and TRBJ2-1; D not certain. The CDR3 loop spans 13 amino acids. From germline, CDR1 is SGHTA and CDR2 FQGNSA. V gave up 4 bases and J gave up 4 bases, with 8 bases separating them. Written as DNA, the CDR3 is TGTGCCAGCAGCTGGCAGATTTACAATGAGCAGTTCTTC. This encodes CASSWQIYNEQFF.

The chain links TRBV7-8 to TRBJ2-5; possibly TRBD1 for D (6 bases). The CDR3 is made up of 15 amino acids. Trimming pared 5 bases from V and 4 bases from J, leaving 17 bases between. CDR1 SGHVS and CDR2 FQNEAQ come from the germline V gene. The CDR3 nucleotides are TGTGCCAGCAGCGCAAAACCGGGACAAGGAGAGACCCAGTACTTC. It yields the protein CASSAKPGQGETQYF.

DNA for the CDR3: TGTGCCAGCAGAGGGACTAGCGGGGGGGACAATGAGCAGTTCTTC. It codes for CASRGTSGGDNEQFF. The chain is built from TRBV2 and TRBJ2-1; 16 bases align to TRBD2. V lost 6 bases and J lost 5; bases outside the gene matches: 1. Germline V lookup: CDR1 SNHLY, CDR2 FYNNEI. This CDR3 comprises 15 residues.

This chain connects TRBV19 to TRBJ1-2; D gene ambiguous. With 10 bases removed from V and 0 bases from J, the gap between germline ends came to 15 bases. The CDR3 loop spans 14 amino acids. CDR1 LNHDA and CDR2 SQIVND come from the germline V gene (reference sequence). Here the CDR3 DNA reads TGTGCCACTACCCCGGGAGCTTCTAACTATGGCTACACCTTC. Its translation is CATTPGASNYGYTF.

This chain connects TRBV7-2 to TRBJ1-5; 9 bases fit TRBD1. With V trimmed by 5 bases and J by 2 bases, 4 bases remained unmatched. Germline CDR1 SGHTA, CDR2 FQGNSA. The CDR3 contains 15 residues. DNA of the CDR3: TGTGCCAGCAGCCTCAGACAGGGGGGCAATCAGCCCCAGCATTTT. Protein sequence: CASSLRQGGNQPQHF.

This clone was seen a single time. The chain links TRBV7-8 to TRBJ1-5; 11 bases match TRBD1. V trimming: 4 bases; J trimming: 6 bases; junction bases outside the gene matches: 8. The CDR3 runs 16 residues. Germline CDR1 reads SGHVS; CDR2 reads FQNEAQ. CDR3 nucleotides: TGTGCCAGCAGCTCCCGGACAGGGGGCAAGAGTCAGCCCCAGCATTTT. Its protein is CASSSRTGGKSQPQHF.

The chain recombines TRBV9 with TRBJ2-1; TRBD2 matches 10 bases. The V gene end was trimmed by 2 bases and the J gene end by 7 bases; junction bases not matched to a gene: 9. The CDR3 consists of 16 residues. The germline gives CDR1 SGDLS, CDR2 YYNGEE. CDR3 residues: CASSVTSGVGRNEQFF. The CDR3 DNA follows: TGTGCCAGCAGCGTCACTAGCGGGGTGGGGCGGAATGAGCAGTTCTTC.

This clone appeared once. The chain carries TRBV9 and TRBJ2-1; 7 bases are a match to TRBD1. V lost 0 bases, J lost 4 bases, and 1 base stayed unmatched. CDR1 and CDR2 (germline): SGDLS, YYNGEE. The CDR3 contains 14 residues. CDR3 region: CASSVGDSYNEQFF. CDR3 sequence (DNA): TGTGCCAGCAGCGTAGGGGACAGTTACAATGAGCAGTTCTTC.

The chain couples TRBV6-5 to TRBJ2-2; D remains ambiguous. Germline loops: CDR1 MNHEY, CDR2 SVGAGI. CDR3 length equals 12 residues. The V end was cut by 6 bases, the J end by 6 bases, with 8 bases between. The CDR3 here is CASRSGSGELFF. Here the CDR3 DNA reads TGTGCCAGCAGATCAGGATCCGGGGAGCTGTTTTTT.

This clone showed up just a few times. V usage is TRBV6-5 and J usage is TRBJ2-1; tentatively, D is TRBD2 (5 bases). Per the germline V gene, CDR1 is MNHEY and CDR2 is SVGAGI. The CDR3 has 13 amino acids. V lost 7 bases and J lost 6, with 13 bases in between. The CDR3 here is CASTRARGNEQFF. The CDR3 nucleotides are TGTGCCAGCACGAGGGCCAGAGGCAATGAGCAGTTCTTC.

CDR3 in amino acids: CASSLDSYGYTF. As DNA, the CDR3 is TGCGCCAGCAGCCTGGACAGCTATGGCTACACCTTC. The chain uses TRBV5-1 and TRBJ1-2, with D perhaps matching TRBD1 (6 bases). Trimming removed 4 bases at V and 4 bases at J, with 8 bases between. CDR1 and CDR2 (germline): SGHRS, YFSETQ. This CDR3 is 12 amino acids long.

This chain connects TRBV11-2 to TRBJ2-7, with D possibly matching TRBD1 (6 bases). V lost 2 bases, J lost 3 bases, and 14 bases lay in between. The length of the CDR3 is 15 residues. Germline lookup yields CDR1 SGHAT and CDR2 FQNNGV. CDR3 in amino acids: CASSLTPPGDYEQYF. CDR3 nucleotide sequence: TGTGCCAGCAGCTTAACCCCCCCAGGGGACTACGAGCAGTACTTC.

J is TRBJ2-7 and V is TRBV6-5; perhaps TRBD1 as D (5 bases). This CDR3 is 14 amino acids long. Per germline, CDR1 MNHEY and CDR2 SVGAGI. Trimming shortened V by 0 bases and J by 8 bases, and 14 bases separated the two germline ends. The CDR3 loop is CASSYSTAQGKQYF. In DNA form, the CDR3 reads TGTGCCAGCAGTTACTCTACGGCCCAGGGAAAGCAGTACTTC.

The V call is TRBV19, the J call TRBJ1-1; TRBD1 aligns across 8 bases. From germline, CDR1 is LNHDA and CDR2 SQIVND (reference sequence). Trimming took 5 bases from V and 4 from J; bases not matched to a gene: 6. This CDR3 contains 14 residues. The CDR3 loop reads CASSVQGAGTEAFF. The CDR3 DNA follows: TGTGCCAGTAGTGTCCAGGGGGCAGGCACTGAAGCTTTCTTT.

In this sample, this clone turned up once. The chain carries TRBV7-6 and TRBJ2-3; a weak D match, TRBD1 (5 bases). Germline CDR1 and CDR2: SGHVS and FNYEAQ. V lost 6 bases, J lost 6 bases, and 19 bases lay in between. The CDR3 has 15 residues. The CDR3 nucleotides are TGTGCCAGCAGTGATAGAAGTCAGGGAAGGGATACGCAGTATTTT. Its translation is CASSDRSQGRDTQYF.

The chain recombines TRBV27 with TRBJ1-6, with D maybe TRBD1 (6 bases). The CDR3 totals 14 residues. V gave up 4 bases and J gave up 5 bases, with 9 bases separating them. Germline CDR1 reads MNHEY; CDR2 reads SMNVEV (reference sequence). CDR3 sequence: CASSYQGNNSPLHF. CDR3 DNA sequence: TGTGCCAGCAGTTACCAGGGGAATAATTCACCCCTCCACTTT.

The rearrangement links TRBV3-1 (or the pseudogene TRBV3-2) to TRBJ1-1; no firm D call. V was cut by 6 bases and J by 0 bases, with 5 bases left in between. Germline CDR1 LGHDT, CDR2 YNNKEL (reference sequence). The CDR3 spans 12 residues. CDR3: CASSTLNTEAFF. In DNA form, the CDR3 reads TGTGCCAGCAGTACACTGAACACTGAAGCTTTCTTT.